The entry below describes one T cell receptor beta chain. Its antigen specificity is not known. Per-nucleotide qualities are absent, and no much larger clonotype sits a single base away. For this chain, trimming is 8 bases at the V end and 1 base at the J end, and the number of junction bases without a gene match is 2. For CDR1 and CDR2, the germline V gene lists SNHLY and FYNNEI. The CDR3, from cysteine to phenylalanine, totals 12 residues. Left in the record is the CDR3 DNA by itself, 36 bases read in frame from the first base. The donors were healthy, HIV-negative adults who had no recently reported acute infections or vaccinations. All donors were Caucasian adults living in Nashville, Tennessee, USA. The CD8 memory samples were a combination of magnetically selected CD45RO+ cells and CCR7-negative CD45RA+ effector memory (TemRA) cells. After blood collection by leukapheresis, PBMCs were isolated using Ficoll-Histopaque density gradient centrifugation and then cryopreserved in the vapor phase of liquid nitrogen. Analytical flow cytometry was used to check the purity and quantity of each magnetically sorted T cell population. Each sorted fraction had its genomic DNA isolated and then quantified by UV absorbance on a Nanodrop 2000c.

TCR CDR3 regions were amplified from genomic DNA by multiplex PCR using the deep immunoSEQ assay. Extracted genomic DNA from each cell subset was distributed evenly across all wells of several immunoSEQ 96-well plates, and each plate was treated as a replicate. For sorted subsets, roughly 200 ng genomic DNA, equal to tens of thousands of T cell genomes, was loaded into each replicate PCR. Purified libraries were measured with a Qubit 3.0 fluorometer, size-checked on a Bioanalyzer 2100, and measured again with the KAPA Library Quantification kit. Each immunoSEQ 96-well plate was sequenced on its own single-read 150-cycle Illumina NextSeq 550 flow cell. In the source study's methods: The immunoSEQ output contained only junctional sequences without quality scores, so filtering could not match that applied to full-length reads. Sequences were annotated with PyIR, a Python wrapper for IgBLAST v1.9, and V/J genes and CDR3 were assigned using IMGT germline references. Any read was removed if the V/J assignment was weak (E-value above 1e-6), the CDR3 was missing, or the read contained stop codons, out-of-frame junctions, or ambiguous translated residues. V3J clonotypes were defined as sequences sharing an identical inferred V gene, J gene, and CDR3 amino acid sequence. The percentage overlap between two repertoires was calculated by dividing the number of shared unique clonotypes by the size of the smaller repertoire. Richness of each repertoire was evaluated using RTK rarefaction, the Chao1 estimator, and Recon v2.1 estimates of unobserved clonotypes. Generation probabilities were computed with OLGA for all TCRbeta clonotypes obtained by the gDNA method from several donors. TCRdb obtained this table from immuneACCESS and retained in-frame rearrangements with V and J assigned. These tables miss some clones; where compared with another copy, unresolved V genes account for less than half of the shortfall, and the remainder is unexplained. The D gene and trimming were derived from the DNA, and the V and J assignments and clone size from that table. The sample table records around 370,000 clones; around 96% of these occur just once. The ten largest clones add up to 0.32% of the sample.

The data stem from a study of shared clonotypes between healthy human individuals (dated by TCRdb to the early 2020s). Looking at the study overall: Two women and three men aged 18 to 49 years were included in the cohort. Per donor, three plates each were used for CD4 naive and CD4 memory, two for CD8 naive, and one for CD8 memory. Different laboratories and diverse techniques were used to prepare libraries and sequence TCR repertoires, to increase sequencing depth and limit assay-specific biases. To estimate repertoire size and how much clonotypes are shared between individuals, the study performed deep sequencing of blood TCR repertoires from roughly five healthy adults. Per donor, leukapheresis produced somewhere between about 0.9 and 9 billion PBMCs. On the study overall, not on this receptor specifically: Sampling was limited to blood, and TCR repertoires in tissue likely differ from TCR repertoires in blood. Pairwise subsampling indicated that sequencing depth was expected to affect the degree of clonotype sharing among donors. Higher generation probabilities were observed for clonotypes shared by all four sorted-subset donors than for non-shared clonotypes. Even with the large sequencing depth, rarefaction of the sorted-subset datasets indicated that sequencing was incomplete. When four donors were compared, the shared fraction of clonotypes was 5% to 6.5% for naive CD4, approximately 3.5% for naive CD8, 2% to 2.5% for memory CD4, and approximately 0.4% for memory CD8. The genetic and exposure-history diversity represented was limited by the small number of donors. Larger estimated clonotype richness was generally found for naive subsets than for memory subsets.

Recombination joined TRBV2 with TRBJ2-7, with 7 central nucleotides matching TRBD2. This TCR derives from a man between 25 and 39 years old in good health. The sample was memory CD8+ T cells sorted from blood. The cell subset or site label, read with the paper, signifies: CD45RO+ cells pooled with CCR7-negative TemRA cells. The CDR3 protein is CASCSGSYEQYF. The DNA reads TGTGCCAGCTGTAGCGGGTCCTACGAGCAGTACTTC.